This is a list of T cell receptor beta chains from one sample in a study of T-cell reconstitution after alpha-beta-depleted transplantation in children. In TCRdb, the PCR reads were re-called with MiXCR into one record per CDR3 protein. In the table there are 800,000 to 1,000,000 distinct CDR3 sequences, roughly 29% of which are singletons. The input for sequencing was PBMCs, mostly from graft donor cells, taken 360 days after TCRalphabeta/CD19-depleted stem cell transplant. The receptors derive from a boy under three years old who had a stem cell transplant for SCID, so the T cells may come from the graft donor. The CDR3 runs from the conserved cysteine through the conserved F or W. A D gene is named only where the DNA matches it firmly. Size tells how often a clone was seen (once, few, many) or the class of an expanded clone, and some rows leave it out.

-	TRBV18	TRBJ2-1	-	CASSLIGDSNNEQFF	TGTGCCAGCTCACTTATCGGGGACTCGAACAATGAGCAGTTCTTC
-	TRBV4-2	TRBJ1-6	-	CASSQERGLPLHF	TGTGCCAGCAGCCAAGAAAGGGGACTACCCCTCCACTTT
few	TRBV27	TRBJ1-5	-	CASSLTGRDQPQHF	TGTGCCAGCAGTTTGACGGGGAGGGATCAGCCCCAGCATTTT
-	TRBV5-1	TRBJ2-4	-	CASSSGGGYKNIQYF	TGCGCCAGCAGCTCAGGCGGAGGGTACAAAAACATTCAGTACTTC
few	TRBV3-1	TRBJ2-4	-	CASIHVSYIQYF	TGTGCCAGCATCCACGTTAGTTACATTCAGTACTTC
-	TRBV5-1	TRBJ2-7	-	CASSLDGKQYF	TGCGCCAGCAGCTTGGACGGGAAGCAGTACTTC
-	TRBV5-1	TRBJ1-1	-	CASSWNADAEAFF	TGCGCCAGCAGCTGGAACGCGGATGCTGAAGCTTTCTTT
-	TRBV4-3	TRBJ1-1	-	CASSPTLTNTEAFF	TGCGCCAGCAGCCCTACCTTGACGAACACTGAAGCTTTCTTT
once	TRBV4-2	TRBJ2-7	TRBD2	CASSQEMGLAGIYEQYF	TGTGCCAGCAGCCAAGAGATGGGGCTAGCGGGGATCTACGAGCAGTACTTC
few	TRBV5-1	TRBJ2-7	TRBD1	CASSFNRGYEQYF	TGCGCCAGCAGCTTTAACAGGGGCTACGAGCAGTACTTC
-	TRBV18	TRBJ2-5	-	CASSPRQQETQYF	TGTGCCAGCTCACCAAGGCAGCAAGAGACCCAGTACTTC
-	TRBV20-1	TRBJ1-2	TRBD1	CSATQGKIYGYTF	TGCAGTGCTACACAGGGGAAGATCTATGGCTACACCTTC
-	TRBV11-2	TRBJ1-1	-	CASSLVGSPAGTEAFF	TGTGCCAGCAGCTTAGTGGGCAGCCCGGCGGGCACTGAAGCTTTCTTT
-	TRBV10-3	TRBJ2-7	TRBD1	CAIGTGTVYEQYF	TGTGCCATCGGAACCGGGACAGTATACGAGCAGTACTTC
-	TRBV5-1	TRBJ2-1	TRBD2	CASSGPGLAGGSYNEQFF	TGCGCCAGCAGCGGGCCGGGACTAGCGGGGGGCTCCTACAATGAGCAGTTCTTC
once	TRBV18	TRBJ1-2	-	CASSPDRTWDGYTF	TGTGCCAGCTCACCCGACAGGACCTGGGATGGCTACACCTTC
-	TRBV9	TRBJ2-5	TRBD2	CASSDRGGGETQYF	TGTGCCAGCAGCGACCGCGGCGGGGGGGAGACCCAGTACTTC
-	TRBV24-1	TRBJ2-5	-	CATRGQPGETQYF	TGTGCCACCAGAGGACAGCCGGGGGAGACCCAGTACTTC
-	TRBV21-1	TRBJ2-5	-	CASSQGTGQEVWKTQYF	TGTGCCAGCAGCCAGGGGACGGGACAGGAAGTCTGGAAGACCCAGTACTTC
-	TRBV12-3/TRBV12-4	TRBJ1-1	-	CASSQQGPMNTEAFF	TGTGCCAGCAGTCAACAGGGACCGATGAACACTGAAGCTTTCTTT
-	TRBV6-2/TRBV6-3	TRBJ2-1	-	CASSYTRSYNEQFF	TGTGCCAGCAGTTATACTAGAAGTTACAATGAGCAGTTCTTC
-	TRBV5-1	TRBJ1-1	-	CASSFGQENTEAFF	TGCGCCAGCAGCTTCGGACAAGAGAACACTGAAGCTTTCTTT
-	TRBV7-9	TRBJ2-7	TRBD2	CAISPGRGFYEQYF	TGTGCCATTTCACCGGGGCGGGGGTTCTACGAGCAGTACTTC
many	TRBV29-1	TRBJ2-5	-	CSVGIRGTWTQYF	TGCAGCGTTGGAATCAGGGGTACCTGGACCCAGTACTTC
few	TRBV27	TRBJ2-5	TRBD2	CASSSPSRGGTQYF	TGTGCCAGCAGTTCTCCGTCCCGCGGGGGGACCCAGTACTTC
few	TRBV5-1	TRBJ2-7	TRBD2	CASSILAEPSYEQYF	TGCGCCAGCAGCATACTAGCGGAGCCATCCTACGAGCAGTACTTC
-	TRBV12-3/TRBV12-4	TRBJ2-5	TRBD1	CASSGQGKETQYF	TGTGCCAGCAGTGGACAGGGCAAAGAGACCCAGTACTTC
-	TRBV9	TRBJ1-3	-	CASSVATGGRGNTIYF	TGTGCCAGCAGCGTAGCTACGGGGGGGAGAGGAAACACCATATATTTT
few	TRBV6-5	TRBJ1-2	-	CASSYGRGVGGYTF	TGTGCCAGCAGTTACGGGAGGGGCGTTGGAGGCTACACCTTC
-	TRBV9	TRBJ2-1	-	CASSVGRRLKDNEQFF	TGTGCCAGCAGCGTAGGGAGGAGGCTAAAAGACAATGAGCAGTTCTTC
-	TRBV24-1	TRBJ1-3	-	CATSDSRKGSGNTIYF	TGTGCCACCAGTGATTCGAGGAAGGGCTCTGGAAACACCATATATTTT
-	TRBV7-8	TRBJ1-3	TRBD1	CASSLSTGGADGNTIYF	TGTGCCAGCAGCTTATCCACAGGGGGCGCCGATGGAAACACCATATATTTT
few	TRBV6-2/TRBV6-3	TRBJ2-7	-	CASALGYEQYF	TGTGCCAGCGCCTTGGGCTACGAGCAGTACTTC